The 4 T cell receptor beta chains reported below all come from one sample, sequenced in a study of T cells in Graves' hyperthyroidism and ophthalmopathy. TCR beta CDR3 regions were amplified from RNA. First-round RT-PCR with HTBI primers amplified the TCR CDR3 region. From the multiplex PCR reads, TCRdb called clonotypes with MiXCR, one entry per CDR3 protein. The sample has nearly 750,000 distinct CDR3 sequences, 30% to 40% seen once. Sequencing was done on a sample of blood. The receptor set was obtained from a woman in her forties with Graves' hyperthyroidism.

Only a few counts were recorded for this clonotype. The chain combines TRBV7-3 with TRBJ1-1, with no clear D. The ends were cut back, 5 bases at V and 7 bases at J, with 14 bases in the middle. CDR3 size: 13 residues. In germline, CDR1 is SGHTA, CDR2 FQGTGA. CDR3 nucleotide sequence: TGTGCCAGCAGCCGTATTGACAAGTTTGAAGCTTTCTTT. Translated, it gives CASSRIDKFEAFF.

V usage is TRBV4-1 and J usage is TRBJ1-5, with 8 bases identical to TRBD1. V dropped 1 base and J dropped 4; count of bases not matched to a gene: 15. The length of the CDR3 is 19 residues. Germline assignment: CDR1 MGHRA and CDR2 YSYEKL. CDR3 sequence reads: CASSQGTGRGVTGNQPQHF. CDR3 DNA: TGCGCCAGCAGCCAAGGGACAGGGAGGGGGGTCACGGGAAATCAGCCCCAGCATTTT.

This chain joins TRBV29-1 and TRBJ1-2; D not resolved. The germline V and J ends were trimmed by 6 bases and 2 bases, with 13 bases remaining between them. Germline-derived CDR1 and CDR2 are SQVTM and ANQGSEA. This CDR3 spans 13 amino acids. The CDR3 DNA sequence: TGCAGCGTCCGATCGACGGTCAACTATGGCTACACCTTC. Translated: CSVRSTVNYGYTF.

With respect to this clonotype: A single base separates this from a much larger clone, so it may be a read error. J is TRBJ2-7 and V is TRBV19, with D possibly being TRBD2 (6 bases). Germline V lookup: CDR1 LNHDA, CDR2 SQIVND (reference sequence). The CDR3 contains 15 residues. Trimming removed 3 bases from V and 1 base from J, with 13 bases in between. The CDR3 DNA sequence: TGTGCCAGTAGTATGGCGGGACTCAAATCCTACGAGCAGTACTTC. Its translation is CASSMAGLKSYEQYF.